This T cell receptor (beta chain) derives from a study of control samples from healthy donors and cancer patients (TCRdb year 2020). The method behind the library was the immunoSEQ multiplex PCR assay. Held by TCRdb, this immuneACCESS table contains in-frame sequences only and omits some clones. Under half of the omission traces to an unresolved V gene where checked; the cause of the rest is unknown. The sample data list about 120,000 clones, and roughly 89% of these were observed just once. Approximately 6% of the sample belongs to the ten largest clones. A remark on this clone: The antigen it binds to is not known. The input lacks base qualities; no much larger clone sits a single base away.

The CDR3 covers 13 residues, taking in both the cysteine and the phenylalanine. Only CDR3 DNA remains: 39 bases, in frame from the first base. The trim is 7 bases for V and 7 bases for J, with a gap of 16 bases between the germline ends. Sequences MNHEY (CDR1) and SVGAGI (CDR2) are obtained from the germline V gene. The specimen was blood. The chain joins TRBV6-5 to TRBJ1-1, with TRBD1 perhaps the D gene, on 6 matching bases. The source of this sequence is a man between 18 and 35 years old in good health. CDR3 reads: CASIFRQGNEAFF. The DNA is TGTGCCAGCATCTTTCGGCAGGGGAATGAAGCTTTCTTT.